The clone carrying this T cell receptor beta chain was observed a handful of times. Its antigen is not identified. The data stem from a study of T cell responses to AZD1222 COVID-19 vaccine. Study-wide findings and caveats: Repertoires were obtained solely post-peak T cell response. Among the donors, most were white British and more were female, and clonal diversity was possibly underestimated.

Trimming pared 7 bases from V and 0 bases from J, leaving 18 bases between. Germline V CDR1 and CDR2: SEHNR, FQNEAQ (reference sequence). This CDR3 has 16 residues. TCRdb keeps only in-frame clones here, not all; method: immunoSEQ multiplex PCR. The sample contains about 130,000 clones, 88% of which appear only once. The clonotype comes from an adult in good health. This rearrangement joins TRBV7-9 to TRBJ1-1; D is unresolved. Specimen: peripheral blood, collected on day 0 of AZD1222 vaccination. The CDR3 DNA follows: TGTGCCAGCACCTTCGACCTGGGAACCATGAACACTGAAGCTTTCTTT. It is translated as CASTFDLGTMNTEAFF.